This TCR beta chain was identified during a study of T cell responses to AZD1222 COVID-19 vaccine. Overall study results and limits: Donor demographics were predominantly white British with a female majority; clonal diversity may be underestimated. At baseline, seropositivity was found in only a handful of AZD1222 recipients. Spike-specific TCR breadth and depth were elevated following two AZD1222 doses.

The table came from immunoSEQ multiplex PCR; TCRdb's copy has only in-frame clones and leaves some out. The repertoire includes 85,000 to 130,000 clones, 90% of them detected once, and 8% sits in the top ten. About this clone itself: Its antigen is currently unknown.

The material sequenced was peripheral blood, taken 28 days after the second AZD1222 dose. This clonotype originated in an adult who received the AZD1222 COVID-19 vaccine.

CDR3: CATGTGYGYTF. The CDR3 DNA is TGTGCCACCGGGACAGGGTATGGCTACACCTTC. V usage is TRBV6-5 and J usage is TRBJ1-2; 9 bases fit TRBD1. The trim removed 10 bases at V and 5 bases at J, leaving 2 bases unmatched. The CDR3 extends over 11 amino acids. Germline V gives CDR1 MNHEY, CDR2 SVGAGI.